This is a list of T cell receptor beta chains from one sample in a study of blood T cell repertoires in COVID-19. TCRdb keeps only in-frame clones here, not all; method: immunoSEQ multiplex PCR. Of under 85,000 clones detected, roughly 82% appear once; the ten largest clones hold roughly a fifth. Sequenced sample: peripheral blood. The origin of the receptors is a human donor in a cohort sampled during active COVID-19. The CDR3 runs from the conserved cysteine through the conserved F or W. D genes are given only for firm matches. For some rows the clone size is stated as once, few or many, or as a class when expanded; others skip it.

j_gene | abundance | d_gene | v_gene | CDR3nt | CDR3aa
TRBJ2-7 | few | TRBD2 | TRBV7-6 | TGTGCCAGCAGCTTAGCGCCTAGCGGGGGTTCCTCCTACGAGCAGTACTTC | CASSLAPSGGSSYEQYF
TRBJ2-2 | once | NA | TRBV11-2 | TGTGCCAGCAGCTTAGCGACAATGCAGGGGAACACCGGGGAGCTGTTTTTT | CASSLATMQGNTGELFF
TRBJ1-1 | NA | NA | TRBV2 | TGTGCCAGCAGTGAAGGGGGCGGTTACACTGAAGCTTTCTTT | CASSEGGGYTEAFF
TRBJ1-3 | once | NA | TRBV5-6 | TGTGCCAGCAGCTTAGGAGGGTCCGGAAACACCATATATTTT | CASSLGGSGNTIYF
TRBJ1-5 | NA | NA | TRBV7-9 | TGTGCCAGCAGCTTAGCGGGGGGGCGGCAGCCCCAGCATTTT | CASSLAGGRQPQHF
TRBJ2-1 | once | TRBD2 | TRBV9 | TGTGCCAGCAGCGCAGGACTAGCGGGGGCGAATGAGCAGTTCTTC | CASSAGLAGANEQFF
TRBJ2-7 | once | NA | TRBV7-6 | TGTGCCAGCAGCTTAGCGGCCGGGGAACCCTACGAGCAGTACTTC | CASSLAAGEPYEQYF
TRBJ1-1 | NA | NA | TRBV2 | TGTGCCAGCTTTCGGTTGGGGAGGCGCACTGAAGCTTTCTTT | CASFRLGRRTEAFF
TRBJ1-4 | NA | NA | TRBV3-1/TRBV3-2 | TGTGCCAGCAGCCACTCGAGCGAAAAACTGTTTTTT | CASSHSSEKLFF
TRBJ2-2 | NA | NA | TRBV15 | TGTGCCACCAGCAGTGAACCGGGACTCAACACCGGGGAGCTGTTTTTT | CATSSEPGLNTGELFF
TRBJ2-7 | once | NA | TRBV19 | TGTGCCAGTAATGCCGACACGGCAGGAGGGGAGCAGTACTTC | CASNADTAGGEQYF
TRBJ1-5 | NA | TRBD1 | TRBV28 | TGTGCCAGCAGCGCCGGGACAGGGACGCAGCCCCAGCATTTT | CASSAGTGTQPQHF
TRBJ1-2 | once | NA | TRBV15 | TGTGCCACCAGCAGAAGCCTCTCAGGCGACTATGGCTACACCTTC | CATSRSLSGDYGYTF
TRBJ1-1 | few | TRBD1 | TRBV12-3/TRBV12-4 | TGTGCCAGCATTTACAGGGGTTTCACTGAAGCTTTCTTT | CASIYRGFTEAFF
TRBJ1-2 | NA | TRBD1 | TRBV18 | TGTGCCAGCTCACCACCGACAGGGAGTAGTGGCTACACCTTC | CASSPPTGSSGYTF
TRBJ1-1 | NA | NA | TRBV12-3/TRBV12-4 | TGTGCCAGCAGACTCTGGGCAGAAGCTTTCTTT | CASRLWAEAFF
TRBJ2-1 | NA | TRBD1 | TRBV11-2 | TGTGCCAGCAGCTTAGCCGGGACAGCGACCAATGAGCAGTTCTTC | CASSLAGTATNEQFF
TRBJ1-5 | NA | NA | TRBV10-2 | TGCGCCAGCAGTGCTGCAGGCGCGCAGCCCCAGCATTTT | CASSAAGAQPQHF
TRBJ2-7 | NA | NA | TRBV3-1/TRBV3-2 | TGTGCCAGCAGCCGCGGGACTGTCGAGCAGTACTTC | CASSRGTVEQYF
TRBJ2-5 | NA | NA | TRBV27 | TGTGCCAGCAGTTCAGGGGGGGAGACCCAGTACTTC | CASSSGGETQYF
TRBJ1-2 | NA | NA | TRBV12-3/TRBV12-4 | TGTGCCAGCCTCAGTGGCCTCTATGGCTACACCTTC | CASLSGLYGYTF
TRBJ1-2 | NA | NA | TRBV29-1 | TGCAGCGCTGAGACAGGAGCTAACTATGGCTACACCTTC | CSAETGANYGYTF
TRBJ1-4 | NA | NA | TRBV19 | TGTGCCAGTAGGGGCAGAAATGAAAAACTGTTTTTT | CASRGRNEKLFF
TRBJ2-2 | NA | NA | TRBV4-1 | TGCGCCAGCAGCCAAGATCGGTGGGACTTAACGAACACCGGGGAGCTGTTTTTT | CASSQDRWDLTNTGELFF
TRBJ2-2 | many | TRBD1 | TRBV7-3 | TGTGCCAGCAGCCCCGGGACAGGGCTCACCGGGGAGCTGTTTTTT | CASSPGTGLTGELFF
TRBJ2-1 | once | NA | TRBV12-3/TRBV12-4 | TGTGCCAGCACCTATTCCGGGGGACGAGAGCAGTTCTTC | CASTYSGGREQFF
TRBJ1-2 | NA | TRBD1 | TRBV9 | TGTGCCAGCGGGTCGACAGGGGATGGCTACACCTTC | CASGSTGDGYTF
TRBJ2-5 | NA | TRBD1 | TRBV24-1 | TGTGCCACCAGTGAGGCCGGGACAGACCAAGAGACCCAGTACTTC | CATSEAGTDQETQYF
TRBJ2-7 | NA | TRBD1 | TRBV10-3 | TGTGCCATCAGTCCAGACAGGGATAGGGACGAGCAGTACTTC | CAISPDRDRDEQYF
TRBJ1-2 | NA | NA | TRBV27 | TGTGCCAGCAGTTTCTCCGACAGAACCTATGGCTACACCTTC | CASSFSDRTYGYTF